These 21 T cell receptor beta chains came from one sample sequenced in a study of blood T cell repertoires in COVID-19 (dated by TCRdb to the early 2020s). Libraries were prepared through the immunoSEQ multiplex PCR assay. TCRdb holds this immuneACCESS table with in-frame rearrangements only. Some clones are missing; in checked studies, unresolved V genes explain under half, and the rest has no known cause. Counted in this sample were 200,000 or so clones; roughly 79% of them appeared once. The leading ten clones occupy around 15% of the sample. Sequencing used peripheral blood. The receptors here all came from a man aged 55 to 70 with active or convalescent COVID-19.

The chain uses TRBV4-1 and TRBJ1-4, with D tentatively TRBD1 (5 bases). The CDR3 contains 17 residues. Germline V gene sequence: CDR1 MGHRA, CDR2 YSYEKL. With 4 bases removed from V and 5 bases from J, the gap between germline ends came to 20 bases. The CDR3: CASSPSGPGGLNEKLFF. The CDR3, as DNA: TGCGCCAGCAGCCCCTCGGGGCCGGGGGGACTGAATGAAAAACTGTTTTTT.

This clone came up many times. The chain's CDR3 is CASRLDRGVTNEKLFF. Here the CDR3 DNA reads TGTGCCAGCAGATTGGACAGGGGGGTGACTAATGAAAAACTGTTTTTT. The V gene is TRBV28, the J gene TRBJ1-4; the match to TRBD1 covers 10 bases. Germline assignment: CDR1 MDHEN and CDR2 SYDVKM. The CDR3 is made up of 16 amino acids. With 6 bases clipped from V and 2 bases from J, the junction kept 6 bases outside the gene matches.

The gene calls are TRBV12-3 or TRBV12-4 and TRBJ1-6; 7 nucleotides line up with TRBD1. CDR3 length equals 13 residues. V lost 4 bases to trimming and J lost 8 bases; unmatched junction nucleotides: 2. The CDR3 DNA is TGTGCCAGCAGTTCGACAGGGTATTCACCCCTCCACTTT. Its protein product is CASSSTGYSPLHF.

The J gene is TRBJ1-6, the V gene TRBV4-2; 9 nucleotides align to TRBD1. CDR1 and CDR2 (germline): LGHNA, YNFKEQ. CDR3 length: 18 residues. J was trimmed by 0 bases and V by 5 bases; bases with no gene match: 8. CDR3 sequence reads: CASSWGQGGSSYNSPLHF. The CDR3 DNA follows: TGTGCCAGCAGCTGGGGACAGGGCGGTAGCTCCTATAATTCACCCCTCCACTTT.

This rearrangement joins TRBV21-1 to TRBJ2-7; the table names TRBD2, a call not compared with the DNA. TRBV21-1 is shown as a pseudogene. CDR3 size: 13 residues. Here the CDR3 DNA reads TGTGCCAGCAGCAAAGGGCGGGGCTACGAGCAGTACTTC. Translated: CASSKGRGYEQYF.

The chain joins TRBV7-8 to TRBJ2-3; a possible D gene is TRBD2 (5 bases). The CDR3 contains 14 residues. CDR1 is SGHVS and CDR2 is FQNEAQ in the germline V gene. Between the trimmed V and J ends, which lost 1 base and 6 bases, there was a span of 11 bases. This CDR3 reads CASSLGAREDTQYF. CDR3 nucleotides: TGTGCCAGCAGCTTAGGCGCTAGGGAGGATACGCAGTATTTT. The variable domain in full, with the rest retrieved from reference TRBV7-8 and TRBJ2-3, is GAGVSQSPRYKVAKRGQDVALRCDPISGHVSLFWYQQALGQGPEFLTYFQNEAQLDKSGLPSDRFFAERPEGSVSTLKIQRTQQEDSAVYLCASSLGAREDTQYFGPGTRLTVL.

The chain carries TRBV3-1 (or the pseudogene TRBV3-2) and TRBJ2-7; D might be TRBD1 (5 bases). V was trimmed by 2 bases and J by 4 bases, leaving 15 bases between them. Looked up from germline, CDR1 is LGHDT and CDR2 is YNNKEL (reference sequence). CDR3 length equals 15 residues. The CDR3 sequence is CASSQQGRTLYEQYF. CDR3 sequence (DNA): TGTGCCAGCAGCCAACAGGGAAGGACCCTATACGAGCAGTACTTC.

The rearrangement joins TRBV6-6 to TRBJ2-3; D is undetermined. This CDR3 comprises 14 residues. Germline lookup yields CDR1 MNHNY and CDR2 SVGAGI (reference sequence). V was shortened by 1 base and J by 1 base, with 6 bases between the two germline ends. The CDR3 bases are TGTGCCAGCAGTTACTGGGCAGGCACAGATACGCAGTATTTT. This codes for CASSYWAGTDTQYF.

This clone occurred a few times. The chain links TRBV7-2 to TRBJ2-1, with D perhaps TRBD1 (5 bases). Germline CDR1 and CDR2: SGHTA and FQGNSA. V was trimmed by 8 bases and J by 2 bases, leaving 10 bases between them. CDR3 length equals 13 residues. The CDR3 DNA reads TGTGCCAGCGGGGCTGGCGCCTACAATGAGCAGTTCTTC. Amino acids: CASGAGAYNEQFF.

This sequence joins TRBV4-2 and TRBJ2-4; the D gene is possibly TRBD1 (5 bases). From germline, CDR1 is LGHNA and CDR2 YNFKEQ. V was pared by 3 bases and J by 5 bases, with 14 bases between. The CDR3 spans 15 residues. The CDR3 region has the DNA TGTGCCAGCAGCCAGGCTGGGGCAGGAGAAAACATTCAGTACTTC. Encoded protein: CASSQAGAGENIQYF.

Written as DNA, the CDR3 is TGTGCCAGCAGCTTCCGGGGCGCTAGCGGTAACAATGAGCAGTTCTTC. Translated: CASSFRGASGNNEQFF. The V and J genes are TRBV7-2 and TRBJ2-1, with 7 bases lining up with TRBD2. This CDR3 has 16 residues. V lost 3 bases and J lost 5; bases outside the gene matches: 10. Germline CDR1 is SGHTA and CDR2 is FQGNSA.

The chain combines TRBV5-1 with TRBJ2-5; 8 bases are a match to TRBD2. V shed 4 bases and J 0 bases; nucleotides not matched to a gene: 8. The CDR3 runs 16 residues. The germline CDR1 and CDR2 sequences are SGHRS and YFSETQ. The CDR3 loop reads CASSLPTSEYQETQYF. The CDR3 region has the DNA TGCGCCAGCAGCCTTCCGACTAGCGAGTACCAAGAGACCCAGTACTTC.

The chain has TRBV2 and TRBJ2-2; 7 bases are shared with TRBD2. Germline V gives CDR1 SNHLY, CDR2 FYNNEI. Trimming took 3 bases from V and 7 from J; bases not matched to a gene: 8. The CDR3 totals 15 residues. Here the CDR3 DNA reads TGTGCCAGCAGTGAGGTGGCGGGAGCGGACGGGGAGCTGTTTTTT. As protein: CASSEVAGADGELFF.

This clone was recorded many times. CDR3 coding DNA: TGTGCCAGCTCACCAGAGGGGGCCATGCTGTACTTC. Translating it yields CASSPEGAMLYF. The V gene is TRBV18, the J gene TRBJ2-7; 7 nucleotides align to TRBD1. V shed 2 bases and J 12 bases; nucleotides not matched to a gene: 7. Germline V gives CDR1 KGHSH, CDR2 LQKENI. The CDR3 runs to 12 residues. The variable domain in full, completed from reference TRBV18 and TRBJ2-7, reads NAGVMQNPRHLVRRRGQEARLRCSPMKGHSHVYWYRQLPEEGLKFMVYLQKENIIDESGMPKERFSAEFPKEGPSILRIQQVVRGDSAAYFCASSPEGAMLYFGPGTRLTVT.

The chain uses TRBV14 and TRBJ1-3, with D hard to call. V lost 6 bases and J lost 5, with 8 bases in between. This CDR3 has 12 residues. Germline V gene data show CDR1 as SGHDN and CDR2 as FVKESK. In nucleotides, the CDR3 is TGTGCCAGCAGTCGCGGGAGAAACACCATATATTTT. It translates to CASSRGRNTIYF.

This chain uses TRBV9 with TRBJ2-7; 10 nucleotides agree with TRBD2. CDR1 and CDR2 (germline): SGDLS, YYNGEE. V lost 2 bases, J lost 7 bases, and 6 bases stayed unmatched. CDR3 size: 14 residues. The CDR3 loop is CASSVTSGPSEQYF. CDR3 nucleotides: TGTGCCAGCAGCGTGACTAGCGGGCCGTCGGAGCAGTACTTC.

There are many counts of this clone. V gene TRBV19 combines with J gene TRBJ2-7, with 7 bases lining up with TRBD2. The length of the CDR3 is 12 residues. Germline V gives CDR1 LNHDA, CDR2 SQIVND (reference sequence). V lost 9 bases to trimming and J lost 1 base; unmatched junction nucleotides: 3. This chain's CDR3 is CASAGESYEQYF. The CDR3 DNA is TGTGCCAGCGCGGGGGAGTCCTACGAGCAGTACTTC. The full variable domain, its missing parts supplied by reference TRBV19 and TRBJ2-7, is DGGITQSPKYLFRKEGQNVTLSCEQNLNHDAMYWYRQDPGQGLRLIYYSQIVNDFQKGDIAEGYSVSREKKESFPLTVTSAQKNPTAFYLCASAGESYEQYFGPGTRLTVT.

The CDR3 protein is CASSAGPPGGYTF. As DNA, the CDR3 is TGTGCCAGCAGCGCGGGACCCCCCGGCGGCTACACCTTC. The V call is TRBV6-6, the J call TRBJ1-2; TRBD1 might be the D (5 bases). V was pared by 6 bases and J by 8 bases, with 16 bases between. From germline, CDR1 is MNHNY and CDR2 SVGAGI (reference sequence). The CDR3 has 13 amino acids.

This chain links TRBV5-1 with TRBJ2-1, with 14 bases fitting TRBD2. The V and J ends lost 1 base and 8 bases, in that order; junction bases with no gene match: 2. This CDR3 has 15 residues. In germline, CDR1 is SGHRS, CDR2 YFSETQ. CDR3 region: CASSLRGLAGDEQFF. DNA of the CDR3: TGCGCCAGCAGCTTGAGGGGACTAGCGGGAGATGAGCAGTTCTTC.

The chain combines TRBV7-6 with TRBJ2-7; no clear D gene. Trimming stripped 5 bases from V and 3 bases from J, with 8 bases between. Germline CDR1 SGHVS, CDR2 FNYEAQ. The CDR3 is made up of 12 amino acids. CDR3 sequence reads: CASSTSDYEQYF. CDR3 in DNA: TGTGCCAGCAGCACGAGCGACTACGAGCAGTACTTC.

V is TRBV18 and J is TRBJ2-3; D is perhaps TRBD1 (5 bases). Germline CDR1 KGHSH, CDR2 LQKENI. V was trimmed by 8 bases and J by 4 bases, leaving 10 bases between them. The CDR3 spans 12 residues. CDR3 sequence: CASPTRADTQYF. The CDR3 bases are TGTGCCAGCCCAACCAGGGCAGATACGCAGTATTTT.